These T cell receptor beta chains were read from a single sample in a study of blood T cells in healthy people across ages. One entry per CDR3 protein, called by TCRdb with MiXCR from the 5' RACE reads. The sample gives some 640,000 distinct CDR3 sequences, about 52% of which show up once; about 32% is in the top ten. The sequencing sample was made of blood. These TCRs come from a woman aged 55-75 years in good health. Each CDR3 is given with its conserved first and last residue. The order of the fields is CDR3 DNA, CDR3 protein, V gene, J gene, D gene, clone size. The D gene is left open where the match is weak. Clone size is shown for a subset of rows, as once, few, many or a class of expanded clone.

cdr3_nt: TGCAGCGTCGAAGGGCGCTACACCGGGGAGCTGTTTTTT
cdr3_aa: CSVEGRYTGELFF
v_call: TRBV29-1
j_call: TRBJ2-2
d_call: -
clone_size: -

cdr3_nt: TGTGCCAGCAGCCAAGCCCAGGGGGGAGCGCGGTCCTCCTACGAGCAGTACTTC
cdr3_aa: CASSQAQGGARSSYEQYF
v_call: TRBV4-2
j_call: TRBJ2-7
d_call: -
clone_size: -

cdr3_nt: TGCAGTGCTAGGTCAAACAGGGCCTCCTACAATGAGCAGTTCTTC
cdr3_aa: CSARSNRASYNEQFF
v_call: TRBV20-1
j_call: TRBJ2-1
d_call: -
clone_size: -

cdr3_nt: TGTGCCAGCAGCGTAGTAGGGACAGGGGGCGGTGAGCAGTTCTTC
cdr3_aa: CASSVVGTGGGEQFF
v_call: TRBV9
j_call: TRBJ2-1
d_call: TRBD1
clone_size: -

cdr3_nt: TGCAGTGCTCGACTAGCGTCCGATGAGCAGTTCTTC
cdr3_aa: CSARLASDEQFF
v_call: TRBV20-1
j_call: TRBJ2-1
d_call: TRBD2
clone_size: few

cdr3_nt: TGTGCCACCAGCAGAGATCCCTCCGCGGATACGCAGTATTTT
cdr3_aa: CATSRDPSADTQYF
v_call: TRBV15
j_call: TRBJ2-3
d_call: -
clone_size: few

cdr3_nt: TGTGCCAGCAGGTTAACTATAGCGGGAGGGGAGCAGTTCTTC
cdr3_aa: CASRLTIAGGEQFF
v_call: TRBV28
j_call: TRBJ2-1
d_call: TRBD2
clone_size: few

cdr3_nt: TGTGCCAGCAGTGACACAGGGGATTCACCCCTCCACTTT
cdr3_aa: CASSDTGDSPLHF
v_call: TRBV6-1
j_call: TRBJ1-6
d_call: TRBD1
clone_size: -

cdr3_nt: TGTGCCAGCAGCTTGGGACAGCTCAATCAGCCCCAGCATTTT
cdr3_aa: CASSLGQLNQPQHF
v_call: TRBV28
j_call: TRBJ1-5
d_call: TRBD1
clone_size: -

cdr3_nt: TGCAGTGCTAGAGTACAGCCCGCGGATACGCAGTATTTT
cdr3_aa: CSARVQPADTQYF
v_call: TRBV20-1
j_call: TRBJ2-3
d_call: -
clone_size: -

cdr3_nt: TGCAGCGTTGGGGGACAGGGTAGCACTGAGGCTTTCTTT
cdr3_aa: CSVGGQGSTEAFF
v_call: TRBV29-1
j_call: TRBJ1-1
d_call: TRBD1
clone_size: -

cdr3_nt: TGTGCCAGCAGTCGAACGGGGAACACCGGGGAGCTGTTTTTT
cdr3_aa: CASSRTGNTGELFF
v_call: TRBV11-2
j_call: TRBJ2-2
d_call: -
clone_size: -

cdr3_nt: TGTACCATCAGTGATGGCAGAGTAGCCAAAAACATTCAGTACTTC
cdr3_aa: CTISDGRVAKNIQYF
v_call: TRBV10-3
j_call: TRBJ2-4
d_call: -
clone_size: once

cdr3_nt: TGTGCCAGCAGCTCGGACGGGACTCGCACAGATACGCAGTATTTT
cdr3_aa: CASSSDGTRTDTQYF
v_call: TRBV11-2
j_call: TRBJ2-3
d_call: -
clone_size: -

cdr3_nt: TGTGCCTGGCGAGGACATCGGCAGTACTTC
cdr3_aa: CAWRGHRQYF
v_call: TRBV30
j_call: TRBJ2-4
d_call: -
clone_size: -

cdr3_nt: TGCAGCGTTGGGGGTGTCCTAACAGATACGCAGTATTTT
cdr3_aa: CSVGGVLTDTQYF
v_call: TRBV29-1
j_call: TRBJ2-3
d_call: -
clone_size: -

cdr3_nt: TGCGCTAGCAGCTTGATAGGATCTCGGGATACGCAGTATTTT
cdr3_aa: CASSLIGSRDTQYF
v_call: TRBV5-1
j_call: TRBJ2-3
d_call: -
clone_size: -

cdr3_nt: TGTGCCAGCAGCTTAGCGCGGGATAGCGGGAGTACGTACGAGCAGTACTTC
cdr3_aa: CASSLARDSGSTYEQYF
v_call: TRBV7-9
j_call: TRBJ2-7
d_call: TRBD2
clone_size: -

cdr3_nt: TGTGCCAGCAGCCAAGAGGCTAGCGGGAGTACGCAGTATTTT
cdr3_aa: CASSQEASGSTQYF
v_call: TRBV4-2
j_call: TRBJ2-3
d_call: TRBD2
clone_size: -

cdr3_nt: TGCAGTGCTCCCCCCCCAGGCCGAGAGACCCAGTACTTC
cdr3_aa: CSAPPPGRETQYF
v_call: TRBV20-1
j_call: TRBJ2-5
d_call: -
clone_size: few

cdr3_nt: TGCAGTGCTGTGGGGGGGGGAGGCTACACCTTC
cdr3_aa: CSAVGGGGYTF
v_call: TRBV20-1
j_call: TRBJ1-2
d_call: -
clone_size: -

cdr3_nt: TGTGCCAGCAGCAATAATAAGGCAGGGGGATCCCCCGCGAACATTCAGTACTTC
cdr3_aa: CASSNNKAGGSPANIQYF
v_call: TRBV21-1
j_call: TRBJ2-4
d_call: -
clone_size: few

cdr3_nt: TGTGCCAGCAGCTATACAGGGGGCAGTTACGAGCAGTACTTC
cdr3_aa: CASSYTGGSYEQYF
v_call: TRBV3-1
j_call: TRBJ2-7
d_call: TRBD1
clone_size: few

cdr3_nt: TGTGCCAGCAGCAGAAGACCCGACTCTGGAAACACCATATATTTT
cdr3_aa: CASSRRPDSGNTIYF
v_call: TRBV27
j_call: TRBJ1-3
d_call: -
clone_size: -

cdr3_nt: TGCAGCGTTGCTGCCGTAGCCAAAAACATTCAGTACTTC
cdr3_aa: CSVAAVAKNIQYF
v_call: TRBV29-1
j_call: TRBJ2-4
d_call: -
clone_size: many

cdr3_nt: TGTGCCAGCAGTGGAGCGGGGGGGGAGACCCAGTACTTC
cdr3_aa: CASSGAGGETQYF
v_call: TRBV2
j_call: TRBJ2-5
d_call: TRBD2
clone_size: -

cdr3_nt: TGCGCCAGCAGCAAGGAGCCGCTCAATGAGCAGTACTTC
cdr3_aa: CASSKEPLNEQYF
v_call: TRBV5-1
j_call: TRBJ2-7
d_call: -
clone_size: -

cdr3_nt: TGCGCCAGCAGCCAAGTCGGAGGCAAAACCTACGAGCAGTACTTC
cdr3_aa: CASSQVGGKTYEQYF
v_call: TRBV4-3
j_call: TRBJ2-7
d_call: -
clone_size: -

cdr3_nt: TGTGCCAGCAGTCACCCCACATTTGCGGGAAAGCAGTACTTC
cdr3_aa: CASSHPTFAGKQYF
v_call: TRBV6-2/TRBV6-3
j_call: TRBJ2-7
d_call: -
clone_size: -

cdr3_nt: TGCGCCAGCAGCCAAGTCGCGACAGGCCTCAATGAGCAGTTCTTC
cdr3_aa: CASSQVATGLNEQFF
v_call: TRBV4-3
j_call: TRBJ2-1
d_call: -
clone_size: -

cdr3_nt: TGTGCCAGCAGCCAGGAGCAGGAGTCCACTGAAGCTTTCTTT
cdr3_aa: CASSQEQESTEAFF
v_call: TRBV7-2
j_call: TRBJ1-1
d_call: -
clone_size: few

cdr3_nt: TGTGCCAGCAGTCTTCCCACTAGGAGGAACACTGAAGCTTTCTTT
cdr3_aa: CASSLPTRRNTEAFF
v_call: TRBV7-2
j_call: TRBJ1-1
d_call: -
clone_size: -

cdr3_nt: TGCAGTGCTACGGAGAGGTTCGCTGAGACCCAGTACTTC
cdr3_aa: CSATERFAETQYF
v_call: TRBV20-1
j_call: TRBJ2-5
d_call: -
clone_size: once

cdr3_nt: TGTGCCAGCAGCCAAGATGGCATCAGGGTTCATGGCTACACCTTC
cdr3_aa: CASSQDGIRVHGYTF
v_call: TRBV4-2
j_call: TRBJ1-2
d_call: -
clone_size: -

cdr3_nt: TGTGCCAGCAGCTTCCAACGGGGTGGAAGAACCCTCAATGAGCAGTTCTTC
cdr3_aa: CASSFQRGGRTLNEQFF
v_call: TRBV7-2
j_call: TRBJ2-1
d_call: -
clone_size: -

cdr3_nt: TGTGCCACAAAGGCCCGTAGCTCCTACAATGAGCAGTTCTTC
cdr3_aa: CATKARSSYNEQFF
v_call: TRBV7-2
j_call: TRBJ2-1
d_call: -
clone_size: many

cdr3_nt: TGTGCCAGCAGTTACCTGGGTTTTGAAGCTTTCTTT
cdr3_aa: CASSYLGFEAFF
v_call: TRBV6-2/TRBV6-3
j_call: TRBJ1-1
d_call: -
clone_size: -

cdr3_nt: TGTGCCAGGACGGGACAGCACAATGAGCAGTTCTTC
cdr3_aa: CARTGQHNEQFF
v_call: TRBV10-3
j_call: TRBJ2-1
d_call: TRBD1
clone_size: few

cdr3_nt: TGTGCCAGCAGCCCGAGTACATCCCTGTACTATGGCTACACCTTC
cdr3_aa: CASSPSTSLYYGYTF
v_call: TRBV28
j_call: TRBJ1-2
d_call: -
clone_size: few

cdr3_nt: TGCAGTCTTCCGGGGGACAATGAGCAGTTCTTC
cdr3_aa: CSLPGDNEQFF
v_call: TRBV20-1
j_call: TRBJ2-1
d_call: -
clone_size: few

cdr3_nt: TGTGCCAGCAGTTTTCCGGCTAGCGGGAGTTATGAGCAGTTCTTC
cdr3_aa: CASSFPASGSYEQFF
v_call: TRBV28
j_call: TRBJ2-1
d_call: TRBD2
clone_size: once

cdr3_nt: TGCAGCGCCGGGGACAGGCGCTCCTACGAGCAGTACTTC
cdr3_aa: CSAGDRRSYEQYF
v_call: TRBV20-1
j_call: TRBJ2-7
d_call: TRBD1
clone_size: few

cdr3_nt: TGTGCCATCAAAACAGGGGGCAAGATCACTGAAGCTTTCTTT
cdr3_aa: CAIKTGGKITEAFF
v_call: TRBV10-3
j_call: TRBJ1-1
d_call: TRBD1
clone_size: few

cdr3_nt: TGTGCCAGCAGCCAACTACCGAGGGGGCGATATGAGCAGTTCTTC
cdr3_aa: CASSQLPRGRYEQFF
v_call: TRBV14
j_call: TRBJ2-1
d_call: TRBD1
clone_size: once

cdr3_nt: TGTGCCAGCAGCGAACCGGGACAGGGGATCTACGAGCAGTACTTC
cdr3_aa: CASSEPGQGIYEQYF
v_call: TRBV6-5
j_call: TRBJ2-7
d_call: TRBD1
clone_size: few

cdr3_nt: TGTGCCAGCAGCTCCGGAACAGGGGGCGAGCAGTTCTTC
cdr3_aa: CASSSGTGGEQFF
v_call: TRBV7-2
j_call: TRBJ2-1
d_call: TRBD1
clone_size: -

cdr3_nt: TGTGCCAGCAGCGTGGGACTAGCGAGAGGAAACAATGAGCAGTTCTTC
cdr3_aa: CASSVGLARGNNEQFF
v_call: TRBV9
j_call: TRBJ2-1
d_call: TRBD2
clone_size: -

cdr3_nt: TGCGCCAGCAGCCAAGATCTCTCGGACAGGGGAATTCGGGGGTATGGCTACACCTTC
cdr3_aa: CASSQDLSDRGIRGYGYTF
v_call: TRBV4-3
j_call: TRBJ1-2
d_call: TRBD1
clone_size: many

cdr3_nt: TGTGCCAGCAGCCAAAGGGATGAAAAACTGTTTTTT
cdr3_aa: CASSQRDEKLFF
v_call: TRBV3-1
j_call: TRBJ1-4
d_call: -
clone_size: few

cdr3_nt: TGCAGTGCCAAAGGGACTAGCGGGACTTCCTCCTACAATGAGCAGTTCTTC
cdr3_aa: CSAKGTSGTSSYNEQFF
v_call: TRBV20-1
j_call: TRBJ2-1
d_call: TRBD2
clone_size: few

cdr3_nt: TGTGCCAGCAGCCACCCGACAGGGGGCCAAGAGACCCAGTACTTC
cdr3_aa: CASSHPTGGQETQYF
v_call: TRBV7-9
j_call: TRBJ2-5
d_call: TRBD1
clone_size: -

cdr3_nt: TGTGCCAGCAGCTTAGTTAGGCCAGGCGGAGAGACCCAGTACTTC
cdr3_aa: CASSLVRPGGETQYF
v_call: TRBV7-2
j_call: TRBJ2-5
d_call: -
clone_size: -